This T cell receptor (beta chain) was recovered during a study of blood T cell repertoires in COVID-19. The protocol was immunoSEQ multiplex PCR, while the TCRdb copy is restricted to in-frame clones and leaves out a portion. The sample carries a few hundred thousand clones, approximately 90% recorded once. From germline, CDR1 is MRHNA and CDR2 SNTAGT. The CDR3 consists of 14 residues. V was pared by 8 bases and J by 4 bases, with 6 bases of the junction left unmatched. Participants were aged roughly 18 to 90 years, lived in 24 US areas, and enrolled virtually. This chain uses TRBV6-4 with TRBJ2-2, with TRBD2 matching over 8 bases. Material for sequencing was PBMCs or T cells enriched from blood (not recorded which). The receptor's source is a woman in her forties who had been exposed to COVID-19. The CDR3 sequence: CASAGLVSTGELFF. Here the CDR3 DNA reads TGTGCCAGCGCGGGACTAGTGAGCACCGGGGAGCTGTTTTTT.